This T cell receptor beta chain was captured by sequencing in a study of identical twins. The CDR3 consists of 16 residues. Concerning this clonotype: Its target is unknown. A much larger clone lies a single base off, so this may be a read error.

Study results and caveats: A lower insertion count was a feature of abundant cord blood beta clonotypes, with no such feature in memory repertoires. Some out-of-frame alpha sequences were shared by twins, and these showed excess low generation probability.

Template switching introduced a universal primer site, and the cDNA bore unique molecular identifiers. In TCRdb, the 5' RACE reads were re-called with MiXCR into one record per CDR3 protein. This sample has about 690,000 distinct CDR3 sequences; 5.5% to 6.5% occur once, and the top ten carry about 2%. The specimen was naive T cells sorted from blood. This receptor was identified in a man between 18 and 29 years old in good health. The chain uses TRBV12-3 or TRBV12-4 and TRBJ2-6, with D unclear. The CDR3 spells CASSFTRANGTNVLTF. The CDR3 DNA reads as TGTGCCAGCAGTTTCACCCGGGCGAATGGGACCAACGTCCTGACTTTC.